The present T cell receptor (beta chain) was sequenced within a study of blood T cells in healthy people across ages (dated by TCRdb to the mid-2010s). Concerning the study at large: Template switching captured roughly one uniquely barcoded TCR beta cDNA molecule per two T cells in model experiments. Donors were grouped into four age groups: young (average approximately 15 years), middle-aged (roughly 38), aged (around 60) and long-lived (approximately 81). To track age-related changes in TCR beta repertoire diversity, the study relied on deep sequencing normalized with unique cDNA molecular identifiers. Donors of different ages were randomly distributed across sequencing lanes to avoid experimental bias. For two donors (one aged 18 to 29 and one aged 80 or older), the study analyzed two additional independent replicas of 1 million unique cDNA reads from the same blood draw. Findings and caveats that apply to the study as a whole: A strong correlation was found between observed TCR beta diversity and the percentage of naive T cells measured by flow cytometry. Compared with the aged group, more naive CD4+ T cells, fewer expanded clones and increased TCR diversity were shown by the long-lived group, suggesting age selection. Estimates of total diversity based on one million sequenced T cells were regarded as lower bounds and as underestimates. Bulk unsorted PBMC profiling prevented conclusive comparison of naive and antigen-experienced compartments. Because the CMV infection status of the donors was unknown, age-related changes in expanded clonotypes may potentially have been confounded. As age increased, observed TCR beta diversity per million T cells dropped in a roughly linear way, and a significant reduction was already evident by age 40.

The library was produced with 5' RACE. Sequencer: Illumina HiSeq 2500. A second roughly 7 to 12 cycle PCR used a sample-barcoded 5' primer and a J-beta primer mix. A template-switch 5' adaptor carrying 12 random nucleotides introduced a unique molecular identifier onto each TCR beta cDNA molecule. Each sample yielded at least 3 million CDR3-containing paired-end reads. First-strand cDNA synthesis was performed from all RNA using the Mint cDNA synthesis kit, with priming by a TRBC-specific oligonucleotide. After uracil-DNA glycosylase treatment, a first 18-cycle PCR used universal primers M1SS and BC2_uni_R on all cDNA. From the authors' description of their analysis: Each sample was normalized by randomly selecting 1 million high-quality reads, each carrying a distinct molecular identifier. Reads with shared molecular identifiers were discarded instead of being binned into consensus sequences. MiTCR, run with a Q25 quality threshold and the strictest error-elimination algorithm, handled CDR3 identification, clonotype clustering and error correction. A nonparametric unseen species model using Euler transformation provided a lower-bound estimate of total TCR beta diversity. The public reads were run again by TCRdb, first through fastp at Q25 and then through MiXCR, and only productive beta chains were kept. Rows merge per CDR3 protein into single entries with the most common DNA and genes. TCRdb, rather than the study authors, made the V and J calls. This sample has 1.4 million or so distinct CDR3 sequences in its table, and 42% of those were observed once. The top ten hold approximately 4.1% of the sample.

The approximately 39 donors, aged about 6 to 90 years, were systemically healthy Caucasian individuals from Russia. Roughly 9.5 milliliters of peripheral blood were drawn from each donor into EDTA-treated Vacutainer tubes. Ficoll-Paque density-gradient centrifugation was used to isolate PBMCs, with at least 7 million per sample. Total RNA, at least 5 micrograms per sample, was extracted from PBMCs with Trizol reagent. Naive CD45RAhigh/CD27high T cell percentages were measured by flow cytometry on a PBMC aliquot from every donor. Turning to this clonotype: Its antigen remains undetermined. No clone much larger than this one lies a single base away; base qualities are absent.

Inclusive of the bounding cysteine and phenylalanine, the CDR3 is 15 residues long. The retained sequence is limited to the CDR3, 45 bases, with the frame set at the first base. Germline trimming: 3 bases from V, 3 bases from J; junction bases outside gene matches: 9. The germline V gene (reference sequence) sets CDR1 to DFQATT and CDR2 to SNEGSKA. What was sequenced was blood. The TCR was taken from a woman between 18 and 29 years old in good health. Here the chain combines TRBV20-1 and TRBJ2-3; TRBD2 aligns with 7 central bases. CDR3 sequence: CSARLGGSGTDTQYF. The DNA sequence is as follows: TGCAGTGCTAGGTTGGGCGGGAGTGGAACAGATACGCAGTATTTT.